What follows describes a single TCR beta chain. Within Nashville, Tennessee resided all donors, each a Caucasian adult. These data come from a study of shared clonotypes between healthy human individuals. Trimming stripped 5 bases from V and 3 bases from J, with 8 bases between. Germline-derived CDR1 and CDR2 are MNHEY and SMNVEV (reference sequence). CDR3 size: 13 residues. Researchers ran the assay at a deep level. Replicate PCRs run on sorted subsets employed approximately 0.2 ug DNA, approximately 30,000 T cell genomes. Per the authors' pipeline: ImmunoSEQ gave junction-only sequences without quality scores, so filtering differed. Measured with immunoSEQ multiplex PCR; TCRdb has only the in-frame clones, and not every one. V, J and clone size are taken as reported in that table, and D and trimming were inferred from the DNA itself. The data hold some 2,000,000 clones, with approximately 94% observed a single time.

The clonotype was recovered from a young man in good health. Sequenced input: naive CD4+ T cells sorted from blood. Subset defined: CD45RA+ positively selected. The gene calls are TRBV27 and TRBJ1-5, with D hard to call. CDR3 amino acids: CASSGQYNQPQHF. The CDR3 DNA reads TGTGCCAGCAGTGGGCAGTACAATCAGCCCCAGCATTTT.